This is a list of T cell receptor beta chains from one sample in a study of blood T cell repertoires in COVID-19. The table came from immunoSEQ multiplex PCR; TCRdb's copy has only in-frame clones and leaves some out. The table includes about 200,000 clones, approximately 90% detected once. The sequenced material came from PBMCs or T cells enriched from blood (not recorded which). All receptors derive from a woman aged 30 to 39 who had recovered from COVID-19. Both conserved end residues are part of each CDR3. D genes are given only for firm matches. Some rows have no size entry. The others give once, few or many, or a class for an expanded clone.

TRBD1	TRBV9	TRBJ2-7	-	CASSVGRDRSYEQYF	TGTGCCAGCAGCGTAGGCCGGGACAGGTCCTACGAGCAGTACTTC
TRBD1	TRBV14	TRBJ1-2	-	CASSQTRGQGYTF	TGTGCCAGCAGCCAGACCAGGGGGCAAGGCTACACCTTC
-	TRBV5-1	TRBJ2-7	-	CASSREGTTYEQYF	TGCGCCAGCAGCAGGGAGGGGACAACCTACGAGCAGTACTTC
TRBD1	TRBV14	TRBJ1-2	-	CASSQLQGRGYTF	TGTGCCAGCAGCCAATTACAGGGGAGGGGCTACACCTTC
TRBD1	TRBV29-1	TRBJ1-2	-	CSATGGVGGYTF	TGCAGCGCGACAGGGGGCGTAGGCGGCTACACCTTC
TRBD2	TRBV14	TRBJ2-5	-	CASSQNLAVQETQYF	TGTGCCAGCAGCCAAAACCTAGCGGTCCAAGAGACCCAGTACTTC
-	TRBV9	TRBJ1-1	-	CASSPSENTEAFF	TGTGCCAGCAGTCCTTCAGAGAACACTGAAGCTTTCTTT
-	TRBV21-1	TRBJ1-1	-	CASSNLNRGVAEAFF	TGTGCCAGCAGCAACCTCAACAGGGGAGTCGCTGAAGCTTTCTTT
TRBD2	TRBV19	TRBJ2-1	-	CASSSRTSGHNEQFF	TGTGCCAGTAGTTCCCGGACTAGCGGACACAATGAGCAGTTCTTC
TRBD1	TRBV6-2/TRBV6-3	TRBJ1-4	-	CASSPQGQGEKLFF	TGTGCCAGCAGTCCACAGGGACAGGGTGAAAAACTGTTTTTT
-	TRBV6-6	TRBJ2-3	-	CASSLVGTDTQYF	TGTGCCAGCAGTCTAGTGGGCACAGATACGCAGTATTTT
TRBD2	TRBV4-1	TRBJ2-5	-	CASSQATLAGGETQYF	TGCGCCAGCAGCCAAGCAACCCTAGCGGGGGGGGAGACCCAGTACTTC
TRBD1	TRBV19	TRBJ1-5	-	CASYTGGDSNQPQHF	TGTGCCAGTTATACAGGGGGAGATAGCAATCAGCCCCAGCATTTT
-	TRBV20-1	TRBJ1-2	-	CSASGGLQGYTF	TGCAGTGCTAGTGGGGGGCTCCAGGGCTACACCTTC
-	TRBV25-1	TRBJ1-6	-	CASRSGLGTSPLHF	TGTGCCAGCAGATCAGGGTTAGGTACTTCACCCCTCCACTTT
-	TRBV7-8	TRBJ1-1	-	CASSLAYSGTEAFF	TGTGCCAGCAGCTTAGCGTACAGTGGCACTGAAGCTTTCTTT
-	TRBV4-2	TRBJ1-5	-	CASSPPGGSNQPQHF	TGTGCCAGCAGCCCGCCGGGAGGGAGCAATCAGCCCCAGCATTTT
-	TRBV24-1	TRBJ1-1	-	CATSGTGNTEAFF	TGTGCCACCAGTGGTACAGGCAACACTGAAGCTTTCTTT
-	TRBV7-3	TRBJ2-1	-	CASSLVQGKQFF	TGTGCCAGCAGCTTAGTACAGGGCAAGCAGTTCTTC
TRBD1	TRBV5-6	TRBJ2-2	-	CASSMTGVSTGELFF	TGTGCCAGCAGCATGACAGGGGTCAGCACCGGGGAGCTGTTTTTT
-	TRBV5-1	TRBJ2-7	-	CASSFAYEQYF	TGCGCCAGCAGCTTCGCGTACGAGCAGTACTTC
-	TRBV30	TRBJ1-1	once	CAWSQQGTEAFF	TGTGCCTGGAGTCAACAGGGAACTGAAGCTTTCTTT
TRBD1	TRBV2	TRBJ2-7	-	CASSDNRGTEQYF	TGTGCCAGCAGTGACAACAGGGGGACCGAGCAGTACTTC
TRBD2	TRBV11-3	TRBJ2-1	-	CASSSGGTGGRQFF	TGTGCCAGCAGCTCGGGCGGGACGGGAGGTCGTCAGTTCTTC
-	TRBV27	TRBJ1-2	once	CASSFNRDYGYTF	TGTGCCAGCAGTTTTAACAGGGACTATGGCTACACCTTC
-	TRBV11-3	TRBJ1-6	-	CASSPVGVVGSPLHF	TGTGCCAGCAGCCCAGTAGGAGTGGTGGGTTCACCCCTCCACTTT
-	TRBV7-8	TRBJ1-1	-	CASSLARGFLAFF	TGTGCCAGCAGCTTAGCGCGAGGCTTTCTGGCTTTCTTT
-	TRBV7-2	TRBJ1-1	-	CASSLRRVFGTEAFF	TGTGCCAGCAGCTTACGCCGGGTTTTCGGTACTGAAGCTTTCTTT
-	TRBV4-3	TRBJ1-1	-	CASSGSRDTEAFF	TGCGCCAGCAGCGGGTCCAGGGACACTGAAGCTTTCTTT
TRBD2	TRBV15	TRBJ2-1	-	CATSGGGAKTNEQFF	TGTGCCACCAGCGGCGGGGGGGCCAAAACAAATGAGCAGTTCTTC
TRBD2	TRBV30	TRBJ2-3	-	CAWTLQGSGSSLTSTDTQYF	TGTGCCTGGACCCTCCAAGGTAGCGGGAGTTCGTTAACGAGCACAGATACGCAGTATTTT
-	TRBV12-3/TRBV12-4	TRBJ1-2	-	CASSFAGGLGYTF	TGTGCCAGCAGTTTCGCGGGGGGCCTTGGCTACACCTTC
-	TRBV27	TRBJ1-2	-	CASRTVYGYTF	TGTGCCAGCCGGACAGTCTATGGCTACACCTTC
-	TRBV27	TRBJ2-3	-	CASSSWTSTDTQYF	TGTGCCAGCAGTTCCTGGACTAGCACAGATACGCAGTATTTT
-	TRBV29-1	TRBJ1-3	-	CSVGDTSGNTIYF	TGCAGCGTTGGGGACACCTCTGGAAACACCATATATTTT
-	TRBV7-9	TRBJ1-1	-	CASSFAGDTEAFF	TGTGCCAGCAGCTTCGCAGGGGACACTGAAGCTTTCTTT
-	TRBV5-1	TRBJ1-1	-	CASSLPRVNTEAFF	TGCGCCAGCTCACTCCCCAGGGTGAACACTGAAGCTTTCTTT
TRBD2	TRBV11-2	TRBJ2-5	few	CASTYGLARRETQYF	TGTGCCAGCACATACGGACTAGCGAGGCGGGAGACCCAGTACTTC
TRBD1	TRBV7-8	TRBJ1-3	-	CASSLGYRGSTIYF	TGTGCCAGCAGCTTAGGTTACAGGGGGAGCACCATATATTTT
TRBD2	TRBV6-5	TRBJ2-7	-	CASSRGLGVVEEQYF	TGTGCCAGCAGTCGGGGACTAGGGGTTGTAGAGGAGCAGTACTTC
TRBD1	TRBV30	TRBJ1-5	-	CAWSVPGQVNQPQHF	TGTGCCTGGAGTGTACCCGGACAGGTTAATCAGCCCCAGCATTTT
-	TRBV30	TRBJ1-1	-	CAWAPDRTTEAFF	TGTGCCTGGGCTCCTGACAGGACCACTGAAGCTTTCTTT
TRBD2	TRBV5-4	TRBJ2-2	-	CASSLILGLAVTGELFF	TGTGCCAGCAGCTTGATCCTCGGACTAGCTGTTACCGGGGAGCTGTTTTTT
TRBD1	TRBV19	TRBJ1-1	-	CASTRPLDREAFF	TGTGCCAGCACTCGACCACTGGACAGGGAAGCTTTCTTT
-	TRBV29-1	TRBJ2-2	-	CSVLRDTRTGELFF	TGCAGCGTCCTTAGGGACACCCGCACCGGGGAGCTGTTTTTT
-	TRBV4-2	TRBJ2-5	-	CASSQDQYRQETQYF	TGTGCCAGCAGCCAAGATCAGTACAGACAAGAGACCCAGTACTTC
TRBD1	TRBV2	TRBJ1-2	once	CASNLQGIRGYTF	TGTGCCAGCAACTTACAGGGGATTCGCGGCTACACCTTC